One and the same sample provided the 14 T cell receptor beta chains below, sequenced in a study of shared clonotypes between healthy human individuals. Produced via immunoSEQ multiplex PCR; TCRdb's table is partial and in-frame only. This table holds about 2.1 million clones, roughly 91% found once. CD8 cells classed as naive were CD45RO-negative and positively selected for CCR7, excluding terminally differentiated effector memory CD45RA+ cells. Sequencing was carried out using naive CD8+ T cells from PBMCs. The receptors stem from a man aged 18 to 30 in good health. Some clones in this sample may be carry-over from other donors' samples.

In DNA, the CDR3 is TGTGCCACCCATCTGGCGGGAGGGTTTAATGAGCAGTTCTTC. It codes for CATHLAGGFNEQFF. The chain couples TRBV6-5 to TRBJ2-1, with 9 bases identical to TRBD2. The CDR3 runs to 14 residues. Germline loops: CDR1 MNHEY, CDR2 SVGAGI. V was pared by 10 bases and J by 7 bases, with 11 bases of the junction left unmatched.

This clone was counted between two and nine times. CDR3 nucleotide sequence: TGTGCCAGCAGTCCCTCCCCGGCAGGGGCCACTGAAGCTTTCTTT. Amino acid sequence: CASSPSPAGATEAFF. This chain connects TRBV28 to TRBJ1-1; D might be TRBD1 (6 bases). Trimming took off 5 bases at V and 4 bases at J, with 17 bases between the two ends. CDR3 length: 15 residues. Germline CDR1 reads MDHEN; CDR2 reads SYDVKM.

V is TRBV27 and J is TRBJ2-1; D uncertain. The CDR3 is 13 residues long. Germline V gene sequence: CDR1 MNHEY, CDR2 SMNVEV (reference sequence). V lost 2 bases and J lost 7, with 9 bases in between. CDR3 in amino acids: CASSLVWGNEQFF. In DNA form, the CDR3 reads TGTGCCAGCAGTTTAGTTTGGGGAAATGAGCAGTTCTTC.

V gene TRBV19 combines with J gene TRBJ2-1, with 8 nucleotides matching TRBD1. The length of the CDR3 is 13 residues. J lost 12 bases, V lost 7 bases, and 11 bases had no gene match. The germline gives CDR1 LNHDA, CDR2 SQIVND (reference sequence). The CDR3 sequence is CASTLTTGTGQFF. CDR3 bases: TGTGCCAGTACCCTTACAACAGGGACAGGGCAGTTCTTC.

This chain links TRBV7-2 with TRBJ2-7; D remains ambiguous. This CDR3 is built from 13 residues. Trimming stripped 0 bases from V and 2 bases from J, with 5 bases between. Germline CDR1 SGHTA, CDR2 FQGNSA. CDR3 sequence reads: CASSLAETYEQYF. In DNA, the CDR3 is TGTGCCAGCAGCTTAGCCGAAACCTACGAGCAGTACTTC.

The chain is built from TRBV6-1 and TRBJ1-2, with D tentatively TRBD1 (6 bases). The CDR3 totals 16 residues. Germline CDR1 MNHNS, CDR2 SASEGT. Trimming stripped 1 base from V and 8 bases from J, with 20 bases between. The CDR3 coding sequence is TGTGCCAGCAGTGAAGTAATGGGGCAGGGGAGGTACGGCTACACCTTC. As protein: CASSEVMGQGRYGYTF.

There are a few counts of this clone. In DNA, the CDR3 is TGTGCCAGCAGTTACCCGAACAGGGCATCCACTGAAGCTTTCTTT. This sequence encodes CASSYPNRASTEAFF. The chain combines TRBV6-5 with TRBJ1-1, with D tentatively TRBD1 (6 bases). CDR1 and CDR2 (germline): MNHEY, SVGAGI. The CDR3 is 15 amino acids. V shed 2 bases and J shed 4 bases, with 14 bases lying between them.

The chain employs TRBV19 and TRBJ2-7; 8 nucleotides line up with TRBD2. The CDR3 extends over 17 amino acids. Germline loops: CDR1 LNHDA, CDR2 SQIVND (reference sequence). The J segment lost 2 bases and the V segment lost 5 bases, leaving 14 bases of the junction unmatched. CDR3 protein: CASSWGLTSGPAYEQYF. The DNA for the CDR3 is TGTGCCAGTAGTTGGGGCCTTACTAGCGGCCCAGCCTACGAGCAGTACTTC.

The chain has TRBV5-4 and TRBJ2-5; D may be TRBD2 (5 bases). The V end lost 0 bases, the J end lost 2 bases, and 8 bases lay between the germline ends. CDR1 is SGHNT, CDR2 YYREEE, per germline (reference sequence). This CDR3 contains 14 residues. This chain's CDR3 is CASSLVWEQETQYF. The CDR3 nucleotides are TGTGCCAGCAGCTTGGTTTGGGAGCAAGAGACCCAGTACTTC.

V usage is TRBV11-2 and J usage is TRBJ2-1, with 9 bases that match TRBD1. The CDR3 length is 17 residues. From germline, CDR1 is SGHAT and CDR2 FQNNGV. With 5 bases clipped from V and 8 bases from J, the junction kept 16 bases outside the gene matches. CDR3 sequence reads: CASSTRNRGRALDEQFF. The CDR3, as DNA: TGTGCCAGCAGCACTAGAAACAGGGGGCGGGCTCTCGATGAGCAGTTCTTC.

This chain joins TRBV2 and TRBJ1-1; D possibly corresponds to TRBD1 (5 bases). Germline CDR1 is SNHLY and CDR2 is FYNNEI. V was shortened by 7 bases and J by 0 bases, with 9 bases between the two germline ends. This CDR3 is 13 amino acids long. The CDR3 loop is CASIEGMNTEAFF. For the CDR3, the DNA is TGTGCCAGCATAGAGGGGATGAACACTGAAGCTTTCTTT.

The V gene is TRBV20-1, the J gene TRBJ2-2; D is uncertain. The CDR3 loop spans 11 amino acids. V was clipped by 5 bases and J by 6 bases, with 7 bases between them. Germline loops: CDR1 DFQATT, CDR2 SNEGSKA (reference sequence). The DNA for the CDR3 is TGCAGTGCTGGGGTTCCCGGGGAGCTGTTTTTT. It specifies CSAGVPGELFF.

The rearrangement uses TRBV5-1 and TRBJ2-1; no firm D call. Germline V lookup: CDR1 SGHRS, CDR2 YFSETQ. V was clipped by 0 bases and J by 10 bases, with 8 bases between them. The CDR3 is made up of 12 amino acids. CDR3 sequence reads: CASSLGLLEQFF. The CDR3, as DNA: TGCGCCAGCAGCTTGGGACTCTTAGAGCAGTTCTTC. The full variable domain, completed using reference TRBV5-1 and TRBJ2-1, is KAGVTQTPRYLIKTRGQQVTLSCSPISGHRSVSWYQQTPGQGLQFLFEYFSETQRNKGNFPGRFSGRQFSNSRSEMNVSTLELGDSALYLCASSLGLLEQFFGPGTRLTVL.

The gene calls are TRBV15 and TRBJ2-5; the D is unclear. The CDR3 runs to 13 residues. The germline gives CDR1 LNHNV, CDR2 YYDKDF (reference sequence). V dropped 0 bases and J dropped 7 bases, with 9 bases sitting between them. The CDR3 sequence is CATSRESDGTQYF. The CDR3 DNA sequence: TGTGCCACCAGCAGAGAGTCGGACGGGACCCAGTACTTC.